What follows is one TCR beta chain and its context. TCR beta CDR3 regions were amplified from RNA. The HTBI primer set was used in a first-round RT-PCR of the TCR CDR3. MiXCR was run by TCRdb on the multiplex PCR reads, yielding one entry per CDR3 protein. The sample contains under 500,000 distinct CDR3 sequences, over 13% of which appear only once. The V and J ends lost 3 bases and 0 bases respectively, with 10 bases between them. Germline V gives CDR1 MNHGY, CDR2 SVAAGI. The CDR3 is 15 residues long. The data originate from a study of T cells in Graves' hyperthyroidism and ophthalmopathy. The chain joins TRBV6-9 to TRBJ2-3; TRBD2 is a possible D gene (5 bases). The sample comprised blood. The source of this sequence is a man aged 45-65 years with Graves' ophthalmopathy. The CDR3 nucleotides read TGTGCCAGCAGTTACTATGGCGGGAGCACAGATACGCAGTATTTT. Translating gives CASSYYGGSTDTQYF.